This TCR beta chain appears in the sequencing data of a study of blood T cell repertoires in COVID-19. Study context: Donors in the United States, Italy and Spain gave samples during acute or convalescent COVID-19. Sample material is recorded as cDNA or gDNA derived from T cells, B-cell-depleted T cells, or PBMCs.

CDR3 length: 21 residues. In germline, CDR1 is LGHNA, CDR2 YNFKEQ. V shed 1 base and J 3 bases; nucleotides not matched to a gene: 20. Original processing notes: Reference gene primer amplification gave nucleated cell count estimates. TCRdb's copy holds only in-frame clones and misses some; the assay was immunoSEQ multiplex PCR. From that table come the V and J calls and clone size; the DNA was used to work out D and trimming. The data show approximately 180,000 clones, with 65% to 85% seen just once and around 7% held by the top ten. This clone has just a few counts. Patients in Seattle were enrolled during active infection, then followed longitudinally.

The sample consisted of peripheral blood. The chain carries TRBV4-2 and TRBJ2-1, with 8 bases fitting TRBD2. The clonotype originates from a woman aged 40 to 55 with COVID-19, enrolled during active disease. The CDR3 reads CASSQAAPFGQAGAIYNEQFF. The CDR3 coding sequence is TGTGCCAGCAGCCAAGCTGCCCCTTTTGGTCAAGCGGGAGCCATCTACAATGAGCAGTTCTTC.